The 25 T cell receptor beta chains below all came from one sample that was sequenced in a study of blood T cell repertoires in COVID-19. The table came from immunoSEQ multiplex PCR; TCRdb's copy has only in-frame clones and leaves some out. Among a few hundred thousand clones, about nine tenths were seen once, and the ten largest hold roughly 1.2%. The sequencing sample was made of PBMCs or T cells enriched from blood (not recorded which). The receptor set was obtained from a man aged 30-40 years who had recovered from COVID-19.

Notes on this clone: This sample includes further DNA sequences coding for the same CDR3. The genes are TRBV7-2 and TRBJ1-3; D unclear. Germline V gene data show CDR1 as SGHTA and CDR2 as FQGNSA. The CDR3 sequence is 12 residues long. The ends were cut back, 6 bases at V and 1 base at J, with 4 bases in the middle. The CDR3 protein is CASSQSGNTIYF. In DNA form, the CDR3 reads TGTGCCAGCAGTCAATCTGGAAACACCATATATTTT.

This clone was detected only a few times. CDR3 loop: CASSPIAGGNTGELFF. CDR3 coding DNA: TGCGCCAGCAGCCCCATAGCGGGGGGCAACACCGGGGAGCTGTTTTTT. This rearrangement joins TRBV5-1 to TRBJ2-2, with 10 bases aligning to TRBD2. The CDR3 is 16 amino acids. The germline CDR1 and CDR2 sequences are SGHRS and YFSETQ. The V segment lost 4 bases and the J segment 2 bases; nucleotides outside the gene matches: 5.

The chain employs TRBV7-2 and TRBJ1-5; the D gene is possibly TRBD1 (5 bases). Between the trimmed V and J ends, which lost 1 base and 4 bases, there was a span of 8 bases. Germline values: CDR1 SGHTA, CDR2 FQGNSA. The CDR3 runs 14 residues. CDR3 in amino acids: CASSLVAGNQPQHF. Here the CDR3 DNA reads TGTGCCAGCAGCTTAGTGGCAGGGAATCAGCCCCAGCATTTT.

The rearrangement joins TRBV5-1 to TRBJ1-2, with D unresolved. This CDR3 spans 17 amino acids. Trimming stripped 0 bases from V and 2 bases from J, with 17 bases between. Germline V gene sequence: CDR1 SGHRS, CDR2 YFSETQ. The CDR3 DNA reads TGCGCCAGCAGCTTGGAGGCTCTGAATACAGTAAACTATGGCTACACCTTC. Amino acid sequence: CASSLEALNTVNYGYTF.

This clone was observed a handful of times. The rearrangement joins TRBV6-2 or TRBV6-3 to TRBJ1-5; TRBD1 is a possible D gene (6 bases). This CDR3 has 15 residues. CDR1 MNHEY and CDR2 SVGEGT come from the germline V gene. The V end was cut by 5 bases, the J end by 9 bases, with 20 bases between. The CDR3 DNA follows: TGTGCCAGCAGTGGTCAACAGGGTACCTTTGTGCCCCAGCATTTT. It translates to CASSGQQGTFVPQHF.

This chain joins TRBV5-5 and TRBJ1-2; 8 bases line up with TRBD1. Trimming at V came to 5 bases and at J to 4 bases, leaving 10 bases not matched to a gene. CDR3 length equals 15 residues. CDR1 and CDR2 from the germline V gene are SGHKS and YYEKEE (reference sequence). CDR3 amino acids: CASRAGQGLGYGYTF. The CDR3 coding sequence is TGTGCCAGCAGGGCCGGACAGGGTCTCGGCTATGGCTACACCTTC.

The genes are TRBV14 and TRBJ1-2; possible D gene TRBD1, 5 bases. The germline gives CDR1 SGHDN, CDR2 FVKESK. V lost 1 base and J lost 4, with 16 bases in between. The CDR3 covers 16 residues. The DNA for the CDR3 is TGTGCCAGCAGCCAAGGCCAGGGAATCTTTACCTATGGCTACACCTTC. Translated, it gives CASSQGQGIFTYGYTF.

The genes are TRBV19 and TRBJ2-5; D not certain. CDR3 length: 13 amino acids. Trimming shortened V by 7 bases and J by 1 base, and 10 bases separated the two germline ends. The V gene's germline CDR1 is LNHDA and CDR2 SQIVND (reference sequence). The CDR3 sequence: CASNRRSQETQYF. As DNA, the CDR3 is TGTGCCAGTAACAGACGGTCCCAAGAGACCCAGTACTTC.

This rearrangement joins TRBV10-3 to TRBJ2-7, with a weak D call TRBD1 (5 bases). From germline, CDR1 is ENHRY and CDR2 SYGVKD. The CDR3 length is 14 residues. V was cut by 4 bases and J by 0 bases, with 10 bases left in between. This chain's CDR3 is CAISGTQVSYEQYF. CDR3 nucleotide sequence: TGTGCCATCAGTGGGACACAAGTCTCCTACGAGCAGTACTTC.

J is TRBJ2-4 and V is TRBV21-1; the table's TRBD2 call for D was not verified on the DNA. TRBV21-1 is recorded as a pseudogene. CDR3 length: 20 residues. DNA for the CDR3: TGTGCCAGCAGCAAACGCCCTAGCGGGAGTGGTGGGGTAGCCAAAAACATTCAGTACTTC. It encodes CASSKRPSGSGGVAKNIQYF.

The chain joins TRBV29-1 to TRBJ2-7, with a weak D call TRBD1 (6 bases). CDR1 and CDR2 (germline): SQVTM, ANQGSEA. The length of the CDR3 is 16 residues. V shed 1 base and J shed 0 bases, with 16 bases lying between them. In DNA, the CDR3 is TGCAGCGTTGAAGGTGGATCCGGGACACACTCCTACGAGCAGTACTTC. Its translation is CSVEGGSGTHSYEQYF.

The chain is built from TRBV29-1 and TRBJ2-1; 8 bases are shared with TRBD1. CDR1 and CDR2 (germline): SQVTM, ANQGSEA. This CDR3 comprises 14 residues. The V and J ends lost 7 bases and 3 bases, in that order; junction bases with no gene match: 8. The CDR3 loop reads CSAWAGQVYNEQFF. In nucleotides, the CDR3 is TGCAGCGCTTGGGCGGGACAGGTCTACAATGAGCAGTTCTTC.

This clone has a single count. The rearrangement links TRBV27 to TRBJ2-3; 7 bases line up with TRBD2. Germline CDR1 and CDR2: MNHEY and SMNVEV (reference sequence). The CDR3 contains 15 residues. With V trimmed by 3 bases and J by 4 bases, 7 bases remained unmatched. CDR3 in amino acids: CASSFAGVVPDTQYF. CDR3 DNA sequence: TGTGCCAGCAGTTTTGCGGGGGTGGTTCCAGATACGCAGTATTTT.

The rearrangement links TRBV28 to TRBJ2-7, with TRBD1 identical over 10 bases. Germline CDR1 MDHEN, CDR2 SYDVKM. V lost 5 bases and J lost 5; bases outside the gene matches: 9. The CDR3 is made up of 15 amino acids. For the CDR3, the DNA is TGTGCCAGCAGTATTACGGGACAGGGGCGACACGAGCAGTACTTC. Encoded protein: CASSITGQGRHEQYF.

The chain uses TRBV14 and TRBJ2-7; 8 nucleotides agree with TRBD1. Germline V gene data show CDR1 as SGHDN and CDR2 as FVKESK. J was trimmed by 3 bases and V by 3 bases; bases with no gene match: 10. CDR3 length: 16 residues. This CDR3 reads CASSHTKPGGGYEQYF. The CDR3 region has the DNA TGTGCCAGCAGCCACACGAAACCAGGGGGCGGCTACGAGCAGTACTTC.

The gene calls are TRBV19 and TRBJ2-7, with D perhaps matching TRBD1 (7 bases). The length of the CDR3 is 14 residues. The V end was cut by 7 bases, the J end by 3 bases, with 16 bases between. Germline V gene data show CDR1 as LNHDA and CDR2 as SQIVND (reference sequence). The CDR3 bases are TGTGCCAGTACCGCGGGACAGTCAAACTACGAGCAGTACTTC. Encoded protein: CASTAGQSNYEQYF.

This chain connects TRBV18 to TRBJ2-7; maybe TRBD2 (5 bases). The CDR3 covers 14 residues. V lost 3 bases to trimming and J lost 2 bases, with 11 bases between them. CDR1 and CDR2 (germline): KGHSH, LQKENI. CDR3 in DNA: TGTGCCAGCTCACCCCTCGGGGAACCCTACGAGCAGTACTTC. Residues: CASSPLGEPYEQYF.

Regarding this clone: The sample holds other DNA sequences that translate to the same CDR3. V usage is TRBV5-6 and J usage is TRBJ1-2; D is perhaps TRBD1 (5 bases). In germline, CDR1 is SGHDT, CDR2 YYEEEE. The CDR3 covers 12 residues. Trimming stripped 4 bases from V and 7 bases from J, with 11 bases between. The CDR3 region is CASSVGGSGYTF. The CDR3 DNA reads as TGTGCCAGCAGCGTCGGGGGTAGTGGCTACACCTTC.

In its sample, this clone was seen once. The chain uses TRBV12-3 or TRBV12-4 and TRBJ1-1; 10 positions match TRBD1. The ends lost 6 bases at V and 8 bases at J; junction bases unmatched: 3. The CDR3 runs 12 residues. CDR3 nucleotides: TGTGCCAGCAGGGGGACAGGGGTAGAAGCTTTCTTT. It is translated as CASRGTGVEAFF.

The chain is built from TRBV2 and TRBJ2-5, with a possible D match to TRBD1 (5 bases). The CDR3 covers 15 residues. V was cut by 3 bases and J by 5 bases, with 16 bases left in between. CDR1 is SNHLY, CDR2 FYNNEI, per germline. CDR3 loop: CASSDRGATWETQYF. The CDR3 nucleotides read TGTGCCAGCAGTGACCGTGGGGCTACGTGGGAGACCCAGTACTTC.

V gene TRBV20-1 combines with J gene TRBJ1-4, with 7 bases lining up with TRBD1. The CDR3 has 13 residues. Trimming cost V 3 bases and J 8 bases; bases outside gene matches: 6. Germline lookup yields CDR1 DFQATT and CDR2 SNEGSKA (reference sequence). CDR3 bases: TGCAGTGCTAGTGGGCAGGGGGGAGAAAAACTGTTTTTT. It codes for CSASGQGGEKLFF.

The chain recombines TRBV5-8 with TRBJ1-6, with a tentative D call TRBD1 (6 bases). Germline V gives CDR1 SGHTS, CDR2 YDEGEE. V lost 4 bases and J 7 bases, leaving 12 bases between the germline ends. There are 14 residues in the CDR3. The CDR3 DNA sequence: TGTGCCAGCAGCACCGTAAGGGGGAATTCACCCCTCCACTTT. This encodes CASSTVRGNSPLHF.

V usage is TRBV10-2 and J usage is TRBJ1-2; TRBD1 matches at 7 bases. The V and J ends lost 8 bases and 1 base, in that order; junction bases with no gene match: 13. The CDR3 extends over 16 amino acids. Germline CDR1 WSHSY, CDR2 SAAADI. CDR3: CASRAGLDRYNYGYTF. The CDR3, as DNA: TGCGCCAGCCGTGCGGGCTTGGACAGGTATAACTATGGCTACACCTTC.

This chain uses TRBV2 with TRBJ1-2, with TRBD1 identical over 8 bases. Germline trimming cut 8 bases from V and 9 bases from J; bases unmatched to any gene: 5. The germline V gene has CDR1 SNHLY and CDR2 FYNNEI. This CDR3 is built from 11 residues. CDR3 region: CASGWDRSYTF. The CDR3 DNA reads TGTGCCAGCGGATGGGACAGGAGCTACACCTTC.

The rearrangement joins TRBV30 to TRBJ2-3; 8 nucleotides line up with TRBD2. The J segment lost 2 bases and the V segment lost 3 bases, leaving 7 bases of the junction unmatched. The CDR3 contains 15 residues. Germline V gene sequence: CDR1 GTSNPN, CDR2 SVGIG (reference sequence). The CDR3 is CAWSPASGFTDTQYF. CDR3 nucleotide sequence: TGTGCCTGGAGCCCCGCTAGCGGGTTCACAGATACGCAGTATTTT.